This passage covers 8 T cell receptor beta chains from one sample sequenced in a study of neurological immune-mediated disorders. From the 5' RACE reads, TCRdb called clonotypes with MiXCR, one entry per CDR3 protein. The sample holds tens of thousands of distinct CDR3 sequences, 10% to 15% seen once. Stated time point: longitudinal time-point 2. Material for sequencing was PBMCs. The receptors come from a woman aged 40 to 50 in good health.

This clonotype has more than one count but fewer than ten. This may be a read error: a much more frequent sequence differs by one nucleotide. The V gene is TRBV6-4, the J gene TRBJ2-3; 9 nucleotides agree with TRBD1. CDR3 length: 16 amino acids. Trimming removed 4 bases from V and 5 bases from J; junction bases left unmatched: 10. Germline V gene lookup returns CDR1 MRHNA and CDR2 SNTAGT. The CDR3 DNA follows: TGTGCCAGCAGTGCACACCGGACAGGGGACATAGATACGCAGTATTTT. As protein: CASSAHRTGDIDTQYF.

At least ten counts were recorded for this clonotype. V is TRBV9 and J is TRBJ2-1; 7 bases match TRBD2. Germline CDR1 and CDR2: SGDLS and YYNGEE. CDR3 size: 14 residues. V lost 4 bases, J lost 5 bases, and 6 bases stayed unmatched. CDR3 nucleotides: TGTGCCAGCAGCAGCGGGACTTTCAACAATGAGCAGTTCTTC. This sequence encodes CASSSGTFNNEQFF.

There are many counts of this clonotype. V and J are TRBV7-3 and TRBJ2-3, with 14 bases identical to TRBD2. The CDR3 extends over 16 amino acids. The V gene's germline CDR1 is SGHTA and CDR2 FQGTGA. With 6 bases clipped from V and 5 bases from J, the junction kept 7 bases outside the gene matches. CDR3 sequence (DNA): TGTGCCAGCAGTCTACGACTAGCGGGAGGGGGAGATACGCAGTATTTT. It translates to CASSLRLAGGGDTQYF.

The chain couples TRBV7-2 to TRBJ2-1; D not resolved. This CDR3 is built from 14 residues. Germline values: CDR1 SGHTA, CDR2 FQGNSA. Trimming shortened V by 5 bases and J by 1 base, and 9 bases separated the two germline ends. The CDR3 DNA follows: TGTGCCAGCAGCCCTATCTCGTCCTACAATGAGCAGTTCTTC. It codes for CASSPISSYNEQFF. The variable domain in full, completed from reference TRBV7-2 and TRBJ2-1, reads GAGVSQSPSNKVTEKGKDVELRCDPISGHTALYWYRQSLGQGLEFLIYFQGNSAPDKSGLPSDRFSAERTGGSVSTLTIQRTQQEDSAVYLCASSPISSYNEQFFGPGTRLTVL.

Many counts were recorded for this clonotype. This sequence joins TRBV5-1 and TRBJ2-1; D is ambiguous. Trimming stripped 7 bases from V and 0 bases from J, with 11 bases between. The CDR3 totals 14 residues. In germline, CDR1 is SGHRS, CDR2 YFSETQ. The CDR3 DNA reads as TGCGCCAGCGCGGTAAAGAGCTCCTACAATGAGCAGTTCTTC. This translates into CASAVKSSYNEQFF.

This clonotype was seen many times. The chain employs TRBV25-1 and TRBJ2-1, with D perhaps matching TRBD2 (6 bases). V lost 2 bases and J lost 3, with 14 bases in between. Germline V lookup: CDR1 MGHDK, CDR2 SYGVNS. The CDR3 is 16 residues long. The CDR3 is CASSEGTSLIYNEQFF. In nucleotides, the CDR3 is TGTGCCAGCAGTGAAGGCACTAGCTTGATCTACAATGAGCAGTTCTTC.

This clonotype was picked up many times. The chain employs TRBV7-8 and TRBJ2-7; D is unclear. Per germline, CDR1 SGHVS and CDR2 FQNEAQ. CDR3 length: 13 amino acids. V was pared by 1 base and J by 1 base, with 5 bases between. The CDR3 sequence is CASSLGRSYEQYF. The CDR3 DNA reads TGTGCCAGCAGCTTAGGACGGTCCTACGAGCAGTACTTC. The whole variable domain, remainder taken from reference TRBV7-8 and TRBJ2-7, is GAGVSQSPRYKVAKRGQDVALRCDPISGHVSLFWYQQALGQGPEFLTYFQNEAQLDKSGLPSDRFFAERPEGSVSTLKIQRTQQEDSAVYLCASSLGRSYEQYFGPGTRLTVT.

In its sample, this clonotype was seen a few times. V gene TRBV18 combines with J gene TRBJ1-2, with TRBD1 identical over 7 bases. Germline V gene sequence: CDR1 KGHSH, CDR2 LQKENI. J lost 6 bases, V lost 3 bases, and 4 bases had no gene match. The CDR3 is 13 amino acids. The CDR3 region is CASSPGTADGYTF. CDR3 nucleotide sequence: TGTGCCAGCTCACCTGGGACAGCTGATGGCTACACCTTC.